A selection of T cell receptor beta chains follows, all from one sample in a study of control samples from healthy donors and cancer patients. The assay was immunoSEQ multiplex PCR, and TCRdb's table has in-frame clones only and misses some. The repertoire has about 120,000 clones, 88% of them found once; the top ten carry 2% to 2.5%. Material for sequencing was blood. The receptors stem from a woman between 65 and 79 years old in good health. Both conserved end residues are part of each CDR3. A D gene is named only where the DNA matches it firmly.

J gene | CDR3 length | V gene | D gene | CDR3 DNA | CDR3 protein
TRBJ1-1 | 16 | TRBV18 | TRBD1 | TGTGCCAGCTCACCAGGGACAGGGAAACTGAACACTGAAGCTTTCTTT | CASSPGTGKLNTEAFF
TRBJ2-5 | 14 | TRBV5-4 | NA | TGTGCCAGCAGCCCCAGGGATCTCCAAGAGACCCAGTACTTC | CASSPRDLQETQYF
TRBJ2-1 | 15 | TRBV27 | TRBD2 | TGTGCCAGCCGGGGGGGACTAGCGGGGTACAATGAGCAGTTCTTC | CASRGGLAGYNEQFF
TRBJ1-4 | 15 | TRBV27 | TRBD1 | TGTGCCAGCCGTGGGCTGGGACAGAATAATGAAAAACTGTTTTTT | CASRGLGQNNEKLFF
TRBJ2-3 | 13 | TRBV13 | NA | TGTGCCAGCAGCCAATGGGGGGAGGATACGCAGTATTTT | CASSQWGEDTQYF
TRBJ1-1 | 13 | TRBV7-2 | NA | TGCGCCAGCAGCTTATCAAGGGCCACTGAAGCTTTCTTT | CASSLSRATEAFF
TRBJ2-1 | 13 | TRBV7-8 | NA | TGTGCCAGCAGCCCTGGTGAGGTCCATGAGCAGTTCTTC | CASSPGEVHEQFF
TRBJ1-1 | 15 | TRBV7-9 | TRBD1 | TGTGCCAGCAGCCTGACAGGGGGAGTGAACACTGAAGCTTTCTTT | CASSLTGGVNTEAFF
TRBJ2-1 | 17 | TRBV24-1 | TRBD2 | TGTGCCACCCCAGGGGGAGGGACTAGCGATTTGACCAATGAGCAGTTCTTC | CATPGGGTSDLTNEQFF
TRBJ2-5 | 15 | TRBV20-1 | TRBD2 | TGCAGTGCTAGTATTGGCGGGGGGGGGCAAGAGACCCAGTACTTC | CSASIGGGGQETQYF
TRBJ1-1 | 12 | TRBV7-2 | NA | TGTGCCAGCAGCTTACATCGCACTGAAGCTTTCTTT | CASSLHRTEAFF
TRBJ1-2 | 18 | TRBV5-6 | NA | TGTGCCAGCAGCTTCCCCCACCGGGCACGGGATTGGGACTATGGCTACACCTTC | CASSFPHRARDWDYGYTF
TRBJ1-2 | 14 | TRBV27 | TRBD1 | TGTGCCAGCAGGAAAACAGGGGGCAACTATGGCTACACCTTC | CASRKTGGNYGYTF